Following are 8 T cell receptor beta chains from one sample sequenced in a study of blood T cell repertoires in COVID-19. Assay used: immunoSEQ multiplex PCR; TCRdb lists only in-frame clones, some missing. The data hold about 260,000 clones, with around 84% observed a single time. Material for sequencing was peripheral blood. The receptors were gathered from a man aged 55 to 70 with acute or convalescent COVID-19.

The chain recombines TRBV6-5 with TRBJ2-7; maybe TRBD1 (6 bases). V lost 8 bases and J lost 2, with 10 bases in between. The length of the CDR3 is 12 residues. CDR1 and CDR2 (germline): MNHEY, SVGAGI. The DNA for the CDR3 is TGTGCCAGCTCTGGACAGACCTACGAGCAGTACTTC. Translation gives CASSGQTYEQYF.

V gene TRBV28 combines with J gene TRBJ1-2; TRBD1 aligns across 9 bases. V shed 5 bases, J shed 2 bases, and the junction held 6 bases outside the gene matches. Germline-derived CDR1 and CDR2 are MDHEN and SYDVKM. This CDR3 has 15 amino acids. CDR3 sequence: CASSRRGQGNYGYTF. In DNA form, the CDR3 reads TGTGCCAGCAGTCGAAGGGGACAGGGAAACTATGGCTACACCTTC.

The table lists this clone with a count of one. The chain has TRBV24-1 and TRBJ2-7; D remains unclear. Per the germline V gene, CDR1 is KGHDR and CDR2 is SFDVKD. The CDR3 length is 9 residues. The CDR3 coding sequence is TGTTCAGAGGCGTTGGAGCAGTACTTC. This gives the protein CSEALEQYF.

This chain joins TRBV9 and TRBJ1-1; D perhaps matches TRBD1 (6 bases). Looked up from germline, CDR1 is SGDLS and CDR2 is YYNGEE. The V and J ends lost 4 bases and 1 base respectively, with 14 bases between them. This CDR3 has 15 residues. The DNA of the CDR3 is TGTGCCAGCAGCCCCCGACAGGAGCCGAACACTGAAGCTTTCTTT. It specifies CASSPRQEPNTEAFF.

This clone came up a few times. The genes are TRBV4-2 and TRBJ2-2; D gene ambiguous. V was pared by 4 bases and J by 4 bases, with 10 bases between. The germline CDR1 and CDR2 sequences are LGHNA and YNFKEQ. The CDR3 has 14 amino acids. CDR3 in amino acids: CASSPQTLTGELFF. CDR3 bases: TGTGCCAGCAGCCCTCAGACTCTCACCGGGGAGCTGTTTTTT.

This clone is a singleton in its sample. This chain uses TRBV6-6 with TRBJ2-2, with a possible D match to TRBD2 (5 bases). The CDR3 loop spans 15 amino acids. Looked up from germline, CDR1 is MNHNY and CDR2 is SVGAGI (reference sequence). V was pared by 0 bases and J by 1 base, with 6 bases between. The CDR3 sequence is CASSYSAGNTGELFF. CDR3 DNA sequence: TGTGCCAGCAGTTACTCTGCGGGGAACACCGGGGAGCTGTTTTTT.

This chain links TRBV9 with TRBJ2-2; tentatively, D is TRBD1 (7 bases). There are 16 residues in the CDR3. Per germline, CDR1 SGDLS and CDR2 YYNGEE. Deletions cut 3 bases from V and 5 bases from J, with 17 bases between. The CDR3, as DNA: TGTGCCAGCAGCGACTACAGGGGACTGGGGACCGGGGAGCTGTTTTTT. Protein: CASSDYRGLGTGELFF.

This chain uses TRBV28 with TRBJ2-3; 7 bases map to TRBD1. The CDR3 covers 16 residues. The V and J ends lost 5 bases and 7 bases, in that order; junction bases with no gene match: 15. Germline loops: CDR1 MDHEN, CDR2 SYDVKM. This chain's CDR3 is CASSLIGQAAWYTQYF. The CDR3 nucleotides read TGTGCCAGCAGTCTCATCGGACAGGCGGCTTGGTATACGCAGTATTTT.